The 31 T cell receptor beta chains below come from one sample, sequenced in a study of blood T cells in healthy people across ages. The second PCR ran roughly 6 to 11 cycles with a sample-barcoded 5' primer and J-beta primers. One entry per CDR3 protein results from TCRdb running MiXCR on the 5' RACE reads. The table shows 1.5 million to 1.9 million distinct CDR3 sequences, with approximately 43% occurring only once. Sequencing used blood. The receptors originated from a woman between 18 and 30 years old in good health.

This clonotype occurred many times. The chain employs TRBV20-1 and TRBJ2-7; possibly TRBD2 for D (5 bases). The CDR3 length is 13 residues. Germline V gives CDR1 DFQATT, CDR2 SNEGSKA (reference sequence). The V end was cut by 2 bases, the J end by 0 bases, with 8 bases between. The CDR3 DNA reads as TGCAGTGCTAGACCGGGGAGCTCCTACGAGCAGTACTTC. Protein: CSARPGSSYEQYF.

This chain uses TRBV20-1 with TRBJ1-6, with D perhaps matching TRBD1 (5 bases). V was cut by 6 bases and J by 8 bases, with 11 bases left in between. CDR1 and CDR2 from the germline V gene are DFQATT and SNEGSKA (reference sequence). This CDR3 spans 12 amino acids. The CDR3 nucleotides are TGCAGTGCAGCAGGGAGAGATTCACCCCTCCACTTT. It yields the protein CSAAGRDSPLHF.

The chain has TRBV20-1 and TRBJ2-7, with D possibly TRBD2 on 6 matching bases. Deletions cut 5 bases from V and 3 bases from J, with 14 bases between. This CDR3 has 13 amino acids. The germline gives CDR1 DFQATT, CDR2 SNEGSKA (reference sequence). This CDR3 reads CSAPPPGLYEQYF. CDR3 sequence (DNA): TGCAGTGCTCCCCCACCGGGACTCTACGAGCAGTACTTC.

A few counts support this clonotype. CDR3 sequence: CAWSLSQETQYF. The CDR3 nucleotides read TGTGCCTGGAGTCTGAGTCAAGAGACCCAGTACTTC. This chain connects TRBV30 to TRBJ2-5, with D hard to call. The CDR3 has 12 residues. Trimming shortened V by 2 bases and J by 2 bases, and 6 bases separated the two germline ends. Looked up from germline, CDR1 is GTSNPN and CDR2 is SVGIG (reference sequence).

A few counts support this clonotype. The CDR3 DNA reads as TGTGCCAGCAGCCAAGATACCAGCGGAACTGACAATGAGCAGTTCTTC. This translates into CASSQDTSGTDNEQFF. The chain recombines TRBV4-2 with TRBJ2-1; D is perhaps TRBD2 (5 bases). Deletions cut 0 bases from V and 5 bases from J, with 14 bases between. Germline CDR1 LGHNA, CDR2 YNFKEQ. The CDR3 covers 16 residues.

J is TRBJ2-1 and V is TRBV29-1; no reliable D call. Germline-derived CDR1 and CDR2 are SQVTM and ANQGSEA. The CDR3 runs to 14 residues. V was trimmed by 3 bases and J by 6 bases, leaving 15 bases between them. The CDR3 here is CSVDNQMVPNEQFF. CDR3 coding DNA: TGCAGCGTTGATAATCAAATGGTACCCAATGAGCAGTTCTTC.

This sequence joins TRBV15 and TRBJ2-1; D may be TRBD2 (6 bases). Trimming shortened V by 8 bases and J by 7 bases, and 15 bases separated the two germline ends. CDR3 size: 13 residues. Germline CDR1 is LNHNV and CDR2 is YYDKDF (reference sequence). CDR3 residues: CATAAGFGNEQFF. The CDR3 coding sequence is TGTGCCACCGCGGCGGGATTCGGGAATGAGCAGTTCTTC.

The V and J genes are TRBV6-5 and TRBJ2-1; the match to TRBD1 covers 7 bases. Trimming cost V 6 bases and J 10 bases; bases outside gene matches: 12. The CDR3 is 14 residues long. The germline V gene has CDR1 MNHEY and CDR2 SVGAGI. The CDR3 reads CASSPGTEAYEQFF. CDR3 DNA: TGTGCCAGCAGCCCCGGGACAGAAGCCTACGAGCAGTTCTTC.

This chain links TRBV4-1 with TRBJ2-7; the match to TRBD2 covers 12 bases. The CDR3 extends over 16 amino acids. Germline loops: CDR1 MGHRA, CDR2 YSYEKL. With 4 bases clipped from V and 4 bases from J, the junction kept 8 bases outside the gene matches. Written as DNA, the CDR3 is TGCGCCAGCAGCCTCCTAGCGGGAGGGCCTCTATACGAGCAGTACTTC. Protein product: CASSLLAGGPLYEQYF.

This clonotype has only a few counts. This chain links TRBV6-2 or TRBV6-3 with TRBJ2-1; 15 bases map to TRBD2. Germline V CDR1 and CDR2: MNHEY, SVGEGT. CDR3 length: 17 residues. The V and J ends lost 2 bases and 4 bases, in that order; junction bases with no gene match: 3. CDR3 coding DNA: TGTGCCAGCAGTTACCAGGGACTAGCGGGAGGTTACAATGAGCAGTTCTTC. It yields the protein CASSYQGLAGGYNEQFF.

This clonotype was recorded only once. This chain joins TRBV20-1 and TRBJ1-5, with D unclear. The ends were cut back, 8 bases at V and 6 bases at J, with 8 bases in the middle. Germline CDR1 is DFQATT and CDR2 is SNEGSKA (reference sequence). The CDR3 covers 10 residues. In DNA, the CDR3 is TGCAGTTATCTCAGTCAGCCCCAGCATTTT. Translation gives CSYLSQPQHF.

This chain connects TRBV27 to TRBJ2-1; D is unresolved. With 0 bases removed from V and 9 bases from J, the gap between germline ends came to 15 bases. The CDR3 covers 15 residues. CDR1 is MNHEY, CDR2 SMNVEV, per germline (reference sequence). The CDR3 nucleotides read TGTGCCAGCAGTTTATCGCACAGTCCCCGAGGTGAGCAGTTCTTC. This codes for CASSLSHSPRGEQFF.

The chain carries TRBV7-2 and TRBJ2-3; no firm D call. The germline V gene has CDR1 SGHTA and CDR2 FQGNSA. This CDR3 comprises 14 residues. V shed 2 bases and J shed 8 bases, with 14 bases lying between them. The chain's CDR3 is CASSLPPPMGTQYF. As DNA, the CDR3 is TGTGCCAGCAGCTTACCTCCTCCGATGGGTACGCAGTATTTT.

The chain uses TRBV2 and TRBJ2-1, with D perhaps TRBD2 (6 bases). In germline, CDR1 is SNHLY, CDR2 FYNNEI. This CDR3 is 14 amino acids long. With 11 bases removed from V and 4 bases from J, the gap between germline ends came to 18 bases. CDR3: CASSSGGEYNEQFF. The CDR3 coding sequence is TGTGCCTCCAGTAGCGGCGGGGAGTACAATGAGCAGTTCTTC.

This clonotype was recorded at least ten times. The chain has TRBV4-1 and TRBJ1-2, with D possibly being TRBD1 (5 bases). Per germline, CDR1 MGHRA and CDR2 YSYEKL. CDR3 length: 15 amino acids. Trimming cost V 3 bases and J 2 bases, with 13 bases left between them. CDR3 amino acids: CASSHPGRGNYGYTF. CDR3 sequence (DNA): TGCGCCAGCAGCCACCCAGGGAGAGGCAACTATGGCTACACCTTC.

This clonotype was observed a few times. The chain couples TRBV20-1 to TRBJ2-1; 9 bases match TRBD2. The CDR3 loop spans 16 amino acids. V dropped 5 bases and J dropped 4; count of bases not matched to a gene: 12. CDR1 and CDR2 (germline): DFQATT, SNEGSKA (reference sequence). The CDR3 region has the DNA TGCAGTGCTCATGGGCCCGGACTAGCGTATTACAATGAGCAGTTCTTC. It codes for CSAHGPGLAYYNEQFF.

This clonotype was detected a few times. This chain uses TRBV29-1 with TRBJ2-5, with 8 nucleotides matching TRBD1. Germline-derived CDR1 and CDR2 are SQVTM and ANQGSEA. V trimming: 6 bases; J trimming: 5 bases; junction bases outside the gene matches: 11. This CDR3 has 14 amino acids. The CDR3 DNA sequence: TGCAGCGTCGGCCGGACAGGGTGGCGGGAGACCCAGTACTTC. Its protein product is CSVGRTGWRETQYF.

V usage is TRBV7-9 and J usage is TRBJ2-7; no clear D. This CDR3 comprises 13 residues. The V gene lost 5 bases and the J gene lost 3 bases, with 11 bases spanning the gap. Germline V gene lookup returns CDR1 SEHNR and CDR2 FQNEAQ (reference sequence). CDR3 amino acids: CASSPQSNYEQYF. The CDR3 DNA is TGTGCCAGCAGCCCTCAGTCCAACTACGAGCAGTACTTC.

The chain uses TRBV6-1 and TRBJ2-7, with TRBD1 as a possible D gene (6 bases). The CDR3 length is 13 residues. Deletions cut 6 bases from V and 3 bases from J, with 12 bases between. Germline V gene data show CDR1 as MNHNS and CDR2 as SASEGT. The CDR3 is CASRSQGSYEQYF. The CDR3 bases are TGTGCCAGCAGGTCACAGGGAAGCTACGAGCAGTACTTC.

This clonotype was detected only a few times. This rearrangement joins TRBV6-1 to TRBJ2-3; the match to TRBD1 covers 11 bases. Germline V gene data show CDR1 as MNHNS and CDR2 as SASEGT. This CDR3 is 15 amino acids long. J was trimmed by 3 bases and V by 4 bases; bases with no gene match: 3. Here the CDR3 reads CASSADRGLTDTQYF. CDR3 sequence (DNA): TGTGCCAGCAGTGCGGACAGGGGGCTAACAGATACGCAGTATTTT.

This clonotype was detected a few times. The genes are TRBV15 and TRBJ2-3, with TRBD1 matching over 9 bases. The V gene end was trimmed by 4 bases and the J gene end by 2 bases; junction bases not matched to a gene: 4. This CDR3 comprises 15 residues. Per germline, CDR1 LNHNV and CDR2 YYDKDF (reference sequence). DNA for the CDR3: TGTGCCACCAGCAACCGGGACAGGGACACAGATACGCAGTATTTT. It yields the protein CATSNRDRDTDTQYF.

The chain recombines TRBV7-2 with TRBJ2-1; the D call may be TRBD1 or TRBD2 (5 bases each). CDR3 length: 16 amino acids. Germline lookup yields CDR1 SGHTA and CDR2 FQGNSA. Trimming shortened V by 2 bases and J by 6 bases, and 17 bases separated the two germline ends. CDR3 sequence (DNA): TGTGCCAGCAGCTTATCCAGCTGGGGGTTTGCCAATGAGCAGTTCTTC. This gives the protein CASSLSSWGFANEQFF. The variable domain in full, with the rest retrieved from reference TRBV7-2 and TRBJ2-1, is GAGVSQSPSNKVTEKGKDVELRCDPISGHTALYWYRQSLGQGLEFLIYFQGNSAPDKSGLPSDRFSAERTGGSVSTLTIQRTQQEDSAVYLCASSLSSWGFANEQFFGPGTRLTVL.

The table lists this clonotype with a few counts. This chain links TRBV12-3 or TRBV12-4 with TRBJ1-2; weak D call: TRBD1 (6 bases). The ends were cut back, 5 bases at V and 8 bases at J, with 21 bases in the middle. This CDR3 spans 15 amino acids. The CDR3 nucleotides read TGTGCCAGCAGTCCTGACATACAGGGTTCGGGGGGCTACACCTTC. Residues: CASSPDIQGSGGYTF.

V usage is TRBV29-1 and J usage is TRBJ2-3, with TRBD1 matching over 7 bases. CDR1 is SQVTM, CDR2 ANQGSEA, per germline. This CDR3 contains 15 residues. V gave up 3 bases and J gave up 0 bases; unmatched junction bases: 6. The CDR3 nucleotides read TGCAGCGTTGAGGCGACAGGGCTCAGCACAGATACGCAGTATTTT. Protein: CSVEATGLSTDTQYF.

V gene TRBV4-1 combines with J gene TRBJ2-5, with 16 bases lining up with TRBD2. Germline V lookup: CDR1 MGHRA, CDR2 YSYEKL. CDR3 length: 17 residues. Trimming took 4 bases from V and 11 from J; bases not matched to a gene: 13. The CDR3 reads CASSRGLAGGPINGQYF. The CDR3 DNA is TGCGCCAGCAGCCGGGGACTAGCGGGGGGGCCGATCAATGGGCAGTACTTC.

This clonotype was observed a handful of times. The rearrangement links TRBV6-4 to TRBJ2-1; 11 nucleotides line up with TRBD2. TRBJ2-7 matches the DNA end more closely, so the J call is doubtful. CDR1 and CDR2 (germline): MRHNA, SNTAGT. The length of the CDR3 is 22 residues. The CDR3: CASSDLPVIPGLAVRSYNEQYF. DNA of the CDR3: TGTGCCAGCAGTGACTTACCCGTAATACCGGGACTAGCGGTCCGCTCCTACAATGAGCAGTACTTC.

J is TRBJ1-5 and V is TRBV27; tentatively, D is TRBD1 (6 bases). CDR3 size: 15 residues. CDR1 and CDR2 (germline): MNHEY, SMNVEV (reference sequence). Trimming shortened V by 4 bases and J by 5 bases, and 15 bases separated the two germline ends. In DNA form, the CDR3 reads TGTGCCAGCAGTTACGGCAGGGGAGTTGATCAGCCCCAGCATTTT. The encoded protein is CASSYGRGVDQPQHF.

This clonotype occurred a few times. The CDR3 DNA reads as TGTGCCAGCAGACTAACTGAAGCGGGCACAGATACGCAGTATTTT. Its protein product is CASRLTEAGTDTQYF. The chain joins TRBV6-5 to TRBJ2-3, with D possibly being TRBD2 (5 bases). CDR1 MNHEY and CDR2 SVGAGI come from the germline V gene. CDR3 length: 15 amino acids. V was clipped by 6 bases and J by 1 base, with 14 bases between them.

The chain employs TRBV29-1 and TRBJ2-7, with a weak D call TRBD2 (6 bases). This CDR3 has 13 residues. V was trimmed by 7 bases and J by 0 bases, leaving 13 bases between them. Germline V lookup: CDR1 SQVTM, CDR2 ANQGSEA. CDR3 DNA sequence: TGCAGCGCTGGGGACTCCCGCTCCTACGAGCAGTACTTC. This encodes CSAGDSRSYEQYF.

This rearrangement joins TRBV9 to TRBJ1-1; 9 positions match TRBD1. The CDR3 runs 12 residues. Germline assignment: CDR1 SGDLS and CDR2 YYNGEE. V shed 3 bases, J shed 10 bases, and the junction held 4 bases outside the gene matches. The CDR3 nucleotides are TGTGCCAGCAGCGCAATGGGACAGGGAGCTTTCTTT. It specifies CASSAMGQGAFF.

The table lists this clonotype with many counts. The chain recombines TRBV27 with TRBJ2-2; tentatively, D is TRBD2 (5 bases). Trimming removed 5 bases at V and 5 bases at J, with 9 bases between. This CDR3 has 13 amino acids. Germline V lookup: CDR1 MNHEY, CDR2 SMNVEV (reference sequence). The CDR3 DNA is TGTGCCAGCAGTAACAGCGGAACCGGGGAGCTGTTTTTT. Its protein is CASSNSGTGELFF.